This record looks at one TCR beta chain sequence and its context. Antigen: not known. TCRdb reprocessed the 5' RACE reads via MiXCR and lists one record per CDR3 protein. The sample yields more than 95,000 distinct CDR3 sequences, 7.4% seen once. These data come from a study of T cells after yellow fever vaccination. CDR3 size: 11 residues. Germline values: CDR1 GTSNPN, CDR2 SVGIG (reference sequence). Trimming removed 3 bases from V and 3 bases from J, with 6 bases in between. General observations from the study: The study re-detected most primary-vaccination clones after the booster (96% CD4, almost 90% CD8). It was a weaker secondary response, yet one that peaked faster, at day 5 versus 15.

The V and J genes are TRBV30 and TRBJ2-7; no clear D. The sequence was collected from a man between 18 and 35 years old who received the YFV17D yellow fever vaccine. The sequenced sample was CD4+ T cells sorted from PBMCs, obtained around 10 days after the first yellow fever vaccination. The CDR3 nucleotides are TGTGCCTGGAGCAATATCTACGAGCAGTACTTC. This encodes CAWSNIYEQYF. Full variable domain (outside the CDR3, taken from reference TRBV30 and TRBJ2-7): SQTIHQWPATLVQPVGSPLSLECTVEGTSNPNLYWYRQAAGRGLQLLFYSVGIGQISSEVPQNLSASRPQDRQFILSSKKLLLSDSGFYLCAWSNIYEQYFGPGTRLTVT.